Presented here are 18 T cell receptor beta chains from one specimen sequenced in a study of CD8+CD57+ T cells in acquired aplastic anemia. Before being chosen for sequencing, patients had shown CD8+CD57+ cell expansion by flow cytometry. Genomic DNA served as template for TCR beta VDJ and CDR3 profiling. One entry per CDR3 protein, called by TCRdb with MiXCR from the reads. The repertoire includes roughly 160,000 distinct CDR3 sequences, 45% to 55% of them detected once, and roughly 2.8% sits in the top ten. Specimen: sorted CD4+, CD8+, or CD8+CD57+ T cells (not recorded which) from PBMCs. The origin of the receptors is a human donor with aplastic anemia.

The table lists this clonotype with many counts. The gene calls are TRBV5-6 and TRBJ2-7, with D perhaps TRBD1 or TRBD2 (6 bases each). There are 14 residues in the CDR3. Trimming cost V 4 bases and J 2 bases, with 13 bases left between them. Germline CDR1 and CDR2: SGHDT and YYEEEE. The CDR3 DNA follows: TGTGCCAGCAGCGCCGCGGGACAAGCCTACGAGCAGTACTTC. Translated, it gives CASSAAGQAYEQYF.

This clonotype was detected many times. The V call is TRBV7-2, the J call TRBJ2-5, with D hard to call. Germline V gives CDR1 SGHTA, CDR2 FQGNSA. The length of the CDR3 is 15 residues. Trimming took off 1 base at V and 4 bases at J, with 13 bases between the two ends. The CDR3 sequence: CASSLEDNPLETQYF. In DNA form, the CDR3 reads TGTGCCAGCAGCTTAGAAGATAACCCTTTAGAGACCCAGTACTTC.

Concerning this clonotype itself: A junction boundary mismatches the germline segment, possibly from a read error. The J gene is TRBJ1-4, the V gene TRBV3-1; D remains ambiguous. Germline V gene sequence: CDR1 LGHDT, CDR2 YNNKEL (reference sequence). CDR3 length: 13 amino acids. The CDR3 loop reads CASSQGAGHKLLF. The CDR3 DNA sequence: TGTGCCAGCAGCCAAGGAGCCGGGCACAAACTGCTTTTT.

The CDR3 loop reads CASSLLGGLAGVEKPFF. DNA for the CDR3: TGTGCCAGCAGTTTGTTGGGGGGACTAGCGGGAGTTGAGAAACCGTTCTTC. The V and J genes are TRBV11-2 and TRBJ2-1; 14 positions match TRBD2. Germline assignment: CDR1 SGHAT and CDR2 FQNNGV. Losses at the gene ends were 6 bases for V and 15 bases for J; bases not matched to a gene: 19. CDR3 length: 17 residues.

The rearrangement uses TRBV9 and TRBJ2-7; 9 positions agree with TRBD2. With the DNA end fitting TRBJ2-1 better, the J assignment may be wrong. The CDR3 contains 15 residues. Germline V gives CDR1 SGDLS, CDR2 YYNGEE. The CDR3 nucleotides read TGTGCCAGCAGCGCGAGCGGGGGGACCTACAATGAGCAGTTCTTC. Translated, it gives CASSASGGTYNEQFF.

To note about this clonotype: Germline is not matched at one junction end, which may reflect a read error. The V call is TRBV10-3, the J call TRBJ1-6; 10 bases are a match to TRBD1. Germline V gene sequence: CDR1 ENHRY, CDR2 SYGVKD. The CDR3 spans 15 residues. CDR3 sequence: CASSEGTGDNSPLHF. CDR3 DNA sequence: TGTGCCAGCAGTGAAGGGACAGGGGATAATTCACCCCTCCACTTT.

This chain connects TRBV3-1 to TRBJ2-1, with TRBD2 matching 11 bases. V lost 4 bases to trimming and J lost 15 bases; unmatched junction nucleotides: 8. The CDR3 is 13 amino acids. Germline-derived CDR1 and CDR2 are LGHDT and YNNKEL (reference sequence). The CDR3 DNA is TGTGCCAGCAGCCTGAATAGCGGGAGGGATCCGTTCTTC. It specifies CASSLNSGRDPFF.

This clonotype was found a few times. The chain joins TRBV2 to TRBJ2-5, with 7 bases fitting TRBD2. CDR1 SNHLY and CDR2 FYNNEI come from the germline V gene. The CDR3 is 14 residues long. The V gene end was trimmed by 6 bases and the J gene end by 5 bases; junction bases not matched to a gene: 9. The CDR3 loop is CASRGLAAAETQYF. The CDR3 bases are TGTGCCAGCAGAGGTCTAGCGGCTGCGGAGACCCAGTACTTC.

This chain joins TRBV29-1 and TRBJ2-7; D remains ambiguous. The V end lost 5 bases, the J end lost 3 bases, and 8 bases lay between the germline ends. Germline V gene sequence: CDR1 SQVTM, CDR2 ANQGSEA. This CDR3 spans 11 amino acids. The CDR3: CSVLGSYEQYF. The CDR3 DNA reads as TGCAGCGTTTTGGGCAGCTACGAGCAGTACTTC.

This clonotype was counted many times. For the CDR3, the DNA is TGTGCCAGCAGCTTAAGCATGGCGGTCTCCTACAATGAGCAGTTCTTC. As protein: CASSLSMAVSYNEQFF. V is TRBV7-3 and J is TRBJ2-1; no clear D. There are 16 residues in the CDR3. Germline lookup yields CDR1 SGHTA and CDR2 FQGTGA. The V gene lost 1 base and the J gene lost 0 bases, with 10 bases spanning the gap.

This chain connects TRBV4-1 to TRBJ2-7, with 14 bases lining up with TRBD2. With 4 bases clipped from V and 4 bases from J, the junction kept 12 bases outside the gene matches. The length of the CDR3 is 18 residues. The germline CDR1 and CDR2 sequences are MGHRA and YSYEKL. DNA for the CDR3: TGCGCCAGCAGCCGAGATAGGAGCGGACTAGCGGGAGGATACGAGCAGTACTTC. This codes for CASSRDRSGLAGGYEQYF.

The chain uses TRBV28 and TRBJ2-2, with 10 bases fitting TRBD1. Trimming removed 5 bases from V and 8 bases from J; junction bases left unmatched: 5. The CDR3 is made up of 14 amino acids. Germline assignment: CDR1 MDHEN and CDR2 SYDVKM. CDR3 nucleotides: TGTGCCAGCAGTCTCGGACAGGGGGTTGGGGAGCTGTTTTTT. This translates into CASSLGQGVGELFF. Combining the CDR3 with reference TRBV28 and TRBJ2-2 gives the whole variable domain DVKVTQSSRYLVKRTGEKVFLECVQDMDHENMFWYRQDPGLGLRLIYFSYDVKMKEKGDIPEGYSVSREKKERFSLILESASTNQTSMYLCASSLGQGVGELFFGEGSRLTVL.

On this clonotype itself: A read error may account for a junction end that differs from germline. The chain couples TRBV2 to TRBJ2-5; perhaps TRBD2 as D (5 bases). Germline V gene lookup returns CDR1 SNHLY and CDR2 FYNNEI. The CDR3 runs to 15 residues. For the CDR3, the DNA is TGTGCCACCAGTGATTTAACAGCAGACTACGAGACCCAGTACTTC. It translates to CATSDLTADYETQYF.

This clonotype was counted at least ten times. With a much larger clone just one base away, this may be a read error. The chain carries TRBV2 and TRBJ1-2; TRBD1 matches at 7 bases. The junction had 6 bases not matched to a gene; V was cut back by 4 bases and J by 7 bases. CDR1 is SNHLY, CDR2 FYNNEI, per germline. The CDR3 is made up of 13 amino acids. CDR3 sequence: CASSAVRGSGYTF. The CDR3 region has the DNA TGTGCCAGCAGTGCGGTCAGGGGGAGTGGCTACACCTTC.

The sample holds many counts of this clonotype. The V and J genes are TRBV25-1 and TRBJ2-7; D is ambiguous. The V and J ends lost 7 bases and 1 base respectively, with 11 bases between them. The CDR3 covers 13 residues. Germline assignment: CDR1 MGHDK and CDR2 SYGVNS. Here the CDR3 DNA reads TGTGCCAGCACTCAGACCGGGTCCTACGAGCAGTACTTC. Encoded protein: CASTQTGSYEQYF.

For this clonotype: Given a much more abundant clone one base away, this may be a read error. CDR3 residues: CASGGGVGGRAFF. The CDR3 bases are TGCGCCAGCGGCGGGGGGGTCGGGGGGCGAGCTTTCTTT. This chain connects TRBV5-1 to TRBJ1-1, with D possibly TRBD1 on 6 matching bases. The CDR3 loop spans 13 amino acids. Trimming cost V 7 bases and J 10 bases, with 20 bases left between them. From germline, CDR1 is SGHRS and CDR2 YFSETQ.

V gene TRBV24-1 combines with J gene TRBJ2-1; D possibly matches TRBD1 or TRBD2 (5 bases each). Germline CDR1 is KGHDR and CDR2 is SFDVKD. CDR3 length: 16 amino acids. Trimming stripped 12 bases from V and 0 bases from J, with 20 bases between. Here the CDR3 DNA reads TGTGCCCCCCGACGCCCAGGGAGTCCCTCCTACAATGAGCAGTTCTTC. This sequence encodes CAPRRPGSPSYNEQFF.

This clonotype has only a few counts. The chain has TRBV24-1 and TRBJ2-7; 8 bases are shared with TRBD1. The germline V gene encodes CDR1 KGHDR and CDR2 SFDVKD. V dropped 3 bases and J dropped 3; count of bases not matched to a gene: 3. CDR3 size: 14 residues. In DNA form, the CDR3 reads TGTGCCACCAGTGATCCTGGACAGGGCTACGAGCAGTACTTC. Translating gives CATSDPGQGYEQYF.